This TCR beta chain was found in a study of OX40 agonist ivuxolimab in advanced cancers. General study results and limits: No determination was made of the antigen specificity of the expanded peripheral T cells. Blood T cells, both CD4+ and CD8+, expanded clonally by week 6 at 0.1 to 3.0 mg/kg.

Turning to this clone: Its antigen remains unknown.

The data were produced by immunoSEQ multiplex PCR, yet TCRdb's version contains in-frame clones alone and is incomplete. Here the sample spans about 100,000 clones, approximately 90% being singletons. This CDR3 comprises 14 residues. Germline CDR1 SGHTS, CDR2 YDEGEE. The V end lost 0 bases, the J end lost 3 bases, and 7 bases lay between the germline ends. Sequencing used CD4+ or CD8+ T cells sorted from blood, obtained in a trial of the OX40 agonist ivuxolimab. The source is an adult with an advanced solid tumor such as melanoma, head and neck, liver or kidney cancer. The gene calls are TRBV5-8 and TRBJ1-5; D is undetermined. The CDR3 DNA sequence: TGTGCCAGCAGCTTGGGGACGGTCAATCAGCCCCAGCATTTT. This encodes CASSLGTVNQPQHF. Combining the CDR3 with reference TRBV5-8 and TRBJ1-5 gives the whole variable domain EAGVTQSPTHLIKTRGQQATLRCSPISGHTSVYWYQQALGLGLQFLLWYDEGEERNRGNFPPRFSGRQFPNYSSELNVNALELEDSALYLCASSLGTVNQPQHFGDGTRLSIL.